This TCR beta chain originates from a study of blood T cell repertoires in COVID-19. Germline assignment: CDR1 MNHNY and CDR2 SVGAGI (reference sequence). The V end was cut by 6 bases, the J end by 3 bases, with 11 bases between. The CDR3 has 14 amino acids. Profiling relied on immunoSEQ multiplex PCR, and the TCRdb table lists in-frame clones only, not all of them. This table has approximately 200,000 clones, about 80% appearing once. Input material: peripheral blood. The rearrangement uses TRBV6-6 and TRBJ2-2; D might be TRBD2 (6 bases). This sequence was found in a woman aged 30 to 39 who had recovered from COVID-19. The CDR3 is CASSHAGYTGELFF. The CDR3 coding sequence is TGTGCCAGCAGCCATGCGGGGTACACCGGGGAGCTGTTTTTT.